These 18 T cell receptor beta chains share one sample of origin, sequenced in a study of T cells in localized non-small cell lung cancer. Assay used: immunoSEQ multiplex PCR; TCRdb lists only in-frame clones, some missing. Among tens of thousands of clones listed, almost 85% were seen once. The sample in question was peripheral blood, obtained before any cancer treatment. The receptors were sampled from a female donor of 60 years or more with stage I lung adenocarcinoma.

This clone has just a few counts. This chain uses TRBV11-2 with TRBJ1-1; D remains ambiguous. CDR3 size: 12 residues. Looked up from germline, CDR1 is SGHAT and CDR2 is FQNNGV. Trimming removed 1 base at V and 6 bases at J, with 6 bases between. The CDR3 coding sequence is TGTGCCAGCAGCTTAGGATCGCCTGAAGCTTTCTTT. This translates into CASSLGSPEAFF.

The rearrangement joins TRBV4-1 to TRBJ2-1; D remains unclear. V lost 3 bases and J lost 6, with 15 bases in between. The length of the CDR3 is 15 residues. Germline V lookup: CDR1 MGHRA, CDR2 YSYEKL. The CDR3 coding sequence is TGCGCCAGCAGCCATGGCAGACTTTCCGCCAATGAGCAGTTCTTC. It encodes CASSHGRLSANEQFF.

The gene calls are TRBV5-1 and TRBJ2-5, with D possibly matching TRBD2 (5 bases). The CDR3 is 17 residues long. Germline CDR1 reads SGHRS; CDR2 reads YFSETQ. V gave up 5 bases and J gave up 4 bases, with 24 bases separating them. The CDR3 nucleotides are TGCGCCAGCAGTGGCCGCCCGGGCAGACCTGAGGGAGAGACCCAGTACTTC. Its protein is CASSGRPGRPEGETQYF.

V gene TRBV6-1 combines with J gene TRBJ2-1; no clear D. Per the germline V gene, CDR1 is MNHNS and CDR2 is SASEGT. Trimming cost V 6 bases and J 3 bases, with 12 bases left between them. The CDR3 sequence is 14 residues long. CDR3 bases: TGTGCCAGCAGAGCACCCGGGCTCTACAATGAGCAGTTCTTC. Amino acid sequence: CASRAPGLYNEQFF.

This clone was seen a single time. This sequence joins TRBV5-3 and TRBJ1-5, with D unclear. TRBV5-3 belongs to the ORF category, with a function that is uncertain. The CDR3 contains 17 residues. V shed 2 bases and J shed 4 bases, with 19 bases lying between them. For the CDR3, the DNA is TGTGCCAGAAGCTTATTAATGACGGGGAGGCGTAATCAGCCCCAGCATTTT. This encodes CARSLLMTGRRNQPQHF.

The chain carries TRBV6-1 and TRBJ2-3, with TRBD2 identical over 12 bases. The CDR3 consists of 16 residues. V shed 1 base, J shed 4 bases, and the junction held 3 bases outside the gene matches. The germline V gene has CDR1 MNHNS and CDR2 SASEGT. The CDR3 loop is CASSEVLAGGSDTQYF. The CDR3 region has the DNA TGTGCCAGCAGTGAAGTTCTAGCGGGAGGGTCAGATACGCAGTATTTT.

DNA for the CDR3: TGTGCCAGCAGCGGAGCGGGAGGGGGCCTAAACATTCAGTACTTC. As protein: CASSGAGGGLNIQYF. The V and J genes are TRBV7-9 and TRBJ2-4, with 10 bases identical to TRBD2. The CDR3 length is 15 residues. CDR1 is SEHNR and CDR2 is FQNEAQ in the germline V gene (reference sequence). V lost 5 bases, J lost 6 bases, and 7 bases stayed unmatched. Full variable domain (rest looked up from reference TRBV7-9 and TRBJ2-4): DTGVSQNPRHKITKRGQNVTFRCDPISEHNRLYWYRQTLGQGPEFLTYFQNEAQLEKSRLLSDRFSAERPKGSFSTLEIQRTEQGDSAMYLCASSGAGGGLNIQYFGAGTRLSVL.

For the CDR3, the DNA is TGTGCCAGCAGCCCGATGGGTAGCGGGAGCAATGAGCAGTTCTTC. The encoded protein is CASSPMGSGSNEQFF. The V call is TRBV7-8, the J call TRBJ2-1, with 9 nucleotides matching TRBD2. CDR3 length equals 15 residues. J gave up 6 bases and V 5 bases, and 8 bases lay outside the gene matches. Germline V gives CDR1 SGHVS, CDR2 FQNEAQ.

CDR3: CASSLVIQYNQPQHF. The CDR3 DNA reads TGTGCCAGCAGCTTGGTAATCCAGTACAATCAGCCCCAGCATTTT. The chain links TRBV5-5 to TRBJ1-5; D gene uncertain. The CDR3 extends over 15 amino acids. Germline CDR1 and CDR2: SGHKS and YYEKEE (reference sequence). Trimming removed 0 bases at V and 3 bases at J, with 10 bases between.

The J gene is TRBJ2-2, the V gene TRBV9; D gene uncertain. Trimming stripped 0 bases from V and 0 bases from J, with 6 bases between. Germline V gene lookup returns CDR1 SGDLS and CDR2 YYNGEE. This CDR3 is 15 amino acids long. As DNA, the CDR3 is TGTGCCAGCAGCGTAGGTTGGACGAACACCGGGGAGCTGTTTTTT. It encodes CASSVGWTNTGELFF.

This chain links TRBV5-1 with TRBJ1-3; D call uncertain. The V gene's germline CDR1 is SGHRS and CDR2 YFSETQ. The V gene lost 0 bases and the J gene lost 2 bases, with 6 bases spanning the gap. This CDR3 has 14 residues. The CDR3 region is CASSLEGTGNTIYF. The CDR3 DNA reads TGCGCCAGCAGCTTGGAAGGGACTGGAAACACCATATATTTT.

The gene calls are TRBV2 and TRBJ1-2, with TRBD1 matching over 7 bases. The CDR3 covers 14 residues. CDR1 and CDR2 from the germline V gene are SNHLY and FYNNEI. V was pared by 10 bases and J by 1 base, with 9 bases of the junction left unmatched. CDR3 region: CATREGAGNYGYTF. The CDR3 DNA sequence: TGTGCCACTCGAGAGGGGGCGGGTAACTATGGCTACACCTTC.

This clone appeared a single time. The chain recombines TRBV5-5 with TRBJ1-5, with 7 bases aligning to TRBD1. The CDR3 spans 12 residues. After removal of 3 bases from V and 16 bases from J, the junction contained 10 bases not matched to a gene. Germline loops: CDR1 SGHKS, CDR2 YYEKEE (reference sequence). CDR3 sequence reads: CASSWNDREQHF. The CDR3 DNA reads TGTGCCAGCAGCTGGAACGACAGGGAACAACATTTT.

The chain employs TRBV18 and TRBJ2-3; tentatively, D is TRBD1 or TRBD2 (5 bases each). Germline CDR1 KGHSH, CDR2 LQKENI. The germline V and J ends were trimmed by 2 bases and 8 bases, with 17 bases remaining between them. The CDR3 is made up of 15 amino acids. The CDR3 sequence: CASSPTGAAGRTQYF. CDR3 coding DNA: TGTGCCAGCTCACCAACCGGGGCCGCAGGGCGTACGCAGTATTTT.

This clone is a singleton in its sample. The chain carries TRBV18 and TRBJ2-5; D not certain. The V end lost 6 bases, the J end lost 1 base, and 15 bases lay between the germline ends. CDR1 and CDR2 (germline): KGHSH, LQKENI. The CDR3 totals 15 residues. The DNA for the CDR3 is TGTGCCAGCTCCCCCGGTCGCGCCCTCCAAGAGACCCAGTACTTC. This encodes CASSPGRALQETQYF.

The V and J genes are TRBV7-3 and TRBJ1-5; D is unclear. The germline V and J ends were trimmed by 5 bases and 6 bases, with 11 bases remaining between them. The CDR3 has 13 residues. Germline V gene sequence: CDR1 SGHTA, CDR2 FQGTGA. The CDR3 sequence is CASSQSKFQPQHF. As DNA, the CDR3 is TGTGCCAGCAGCCAATCCAAGTTTCAGCCCCAGCATTTT.

For the CDR3, the DNA is TGCGCCAGCTCATCTAGCGGGGGGCGGGGAGAGACCCAGTACTTC. Encoded protein: CASSSSGGRGETQYF. This chain uses TRBV5-1 with TRBJ2-5; 11 nucleotides match TRBD2. CDR1 SGHRS and CDR2 YFSETQ come from the germline V gene. Unmatched junction bases numbered 9, after V lost 7 bases and J lost 4 bases. CDR3 size: 15 residues. Complete variable domain (other parts from reference TRBV5-1 and TRBJ2-5): KAGVTQTPRYLIKTRGQQVTLSCSPISGHRSVSWYQQTPGQGLQFLFEYFSETQRNKGNFPGRFSGRQFSNSRSEMNVSTLELGDSALYLCASSSSGGRGETQYFGPGTRLLVL.

The chain joins TRBV5-6 to TRBJ1-2; no definite D call. Looked up from germline, CDR1 is SGHDT and CDR2 is YYEEEE. V was cut by 1 base and J by 8 bases, with 15 bases left in between. This CDR3 is built from 14 residues. The CDR3 is CASSLMSALGGYTF. CDR3 bases: TGTGCCAGCAGCTTGATGAGCGCATTGGGCGGCTACACCTTC.